Presented here are 2 T cell receptor beta chains from one specimen sequenced in a study of cytomegalovirus exposure and HLA in healthy donors. The data were produced by immunoSEQ multiplex PCR, yet TCRdb's version contains in-frame clones alone and is incomplete. Here the sample spans roughly 60,000 clones, 92% being singletons. The source material was PBMCs. These receptors all come from a young woman in good health and CMV-seronegative.

The chain joins TRBV13 to TRBJ1-1; the D is unclear. V lost 4 bases and J lost 4, with 7 bases in between. CDR1 is PRHDT, CDR2 FYEKMQ, per germline (reference sequence). This CDR3 is 12 amino acids long. The CDR3 DNA reads TGTGCCAGCAGCTCCGGAGGCACTGAAGCTTTCTTT. Protein sequence: CASSSGGTEAFF.

This chain's CDR3 is CASSLGGGSPLHF. The CDR3 DNA reads as TGTGCCAGCAGCTTAGGCGGTGGGTCACCCCTCCACTTT. This sequence joins TRBV5-4 and TRBJ1-6; D is uncertain. CDR3 length: 13 amino acids. Trimming left V 2 bases short and J 10 bases short, with 10 bases between. Germline V lookup: CDR1 SGHNT, CDR2 YYREEE (reference sequence).